The clone carrying this T cell receptor (beta chain) was observed a single time. Its matching antigen is unknown. These data belong to a study of regulatory T cells in long-lasting Graves disease. Study context: Over 5 years on antithyroid drugs plus positive TSH receptor antibodies marked Graves' disease as persistent.

From germline, CDR1 is MDHEN and CDR2 SYDVKM. V was shortened by 7 bases and J by 3 bases, with 20 bases between the two germline ends. The CDR3 sequence is 16 residues long. TCR beta libraries were built with iRepertoire HTBI primers and Arm-PCR of CDR3 regions. In TCRdb, the multiplex PCR reads were re-called with MiXCR into one record per CDR3 protein. The data contain fewer than 450,000 distinct CDR3 sequences, about a fifth of them singletons. Whole-study findings and limits: Persistent disease preferred TRBV28, TRBJ1-2 and TRBJ2-5; new disease, TRBV20-1 and TRBJ2-1.

Time point in this sample: persistent/refractory GD, antithyroid drugs over 5 years with positive TRAb. PBMCs provided the RNA from which the TCR library was made. A volume of approximately 9 milliliters of peripheral blood was collected in EDTA tubes. The TCR was taken from a female donor with Graves disease. The source material was peripheral blood mononuclear cells (PBMCs), sampled when the disease was refractory, from a patient treated with antithyroid drugs. This chain joins TRBV28 and TRBJ2-3; D remains ambiguous. CDR3 in DNA: TGTGCCAGCACCTCCCTCTTGGGGAACCCGACAGATACGCAGTATTTT. This gives the protein CASTSLLGNPTDTQYF.